This T cell receptor beta chain was identified during a study of tumor and adjacent non-tumor tissue in lung cancer. Overall study context: Aged about 31 to 80 years, patients included 10 men and 4 to 6 women with stage I to III disease. Study-level points and caveats: Tumor tissue had significantly higher TCR diversity than normal lung.

The CDR3 is 15 residues long. The germline V gene encodes CDR1 SGHAT and CDR2 FQDESV (reference sequence). Three rounds of nested PCR, following a modified ARM-PCR protocol, produced the TCRbeta library. TCRdb used MiXCR to reprocess the multiplex PCR reads, holding one entry per CDR3 protein. The sample has 91,000 or so distinct CDR3 sequences; just over 65% are singletons. The template was RNA from unsorted bulk tissue. Of note for this clonotype: Its specificity is unknown. The CDR3 does not close with the conserved phenylalanine or tryptophan, likely indicating a read error.

This TCR was recovered from a man in his sixties with non-small cell lung cancer. Material: lung tumor tissue. The V gene is TRBV11-1, the J gene TRBJ2-1; D may be TRBD1 (5 bases). CDR3 amino acids: CASSLDQGSYNEQFL. CDR3 DNA sequence: TGTGCAAGCAGCTTAGACCAGGGCTCCTACAATGAGCAGTTCTTA.